Detailed here is one T cell receptor beta chain. The CDR3 runs to 16 residues. Losses at the gene ends were 3 bases for V and 2 bases for J; bases not matched to a gene: 7. The germline V gene encodes CDR1 SGHVS and CDR2 FQNEAQ. The sample is drawn from a study of T cells in tumors after PD-1 blockade. On the study more broadly: Patients received pembrolizumab 200 mg every 3 weeks or cemiplimab 350 mg every 2 weeks.

Sequencing was performed with immunoSEQ multiplex PCR; in TCRdb, only in-frame clones are kept and a portion is missing. Among about 63,000 clones listed, under 80% were seen once. The chain employs TRBV7-8 and TRBJ2-3; 8 nucleotides line up with TRBD2. Sequences were derived from PBMCs, sampled after anti-PD-1 treatment. The sequence was collected from a human donor with basal cell carcinoma. As DNA, the CDR3 is TGTGCCAGCAGCTTCATCCCGGGACTAGTCACAGATACGCAGTATTTT. Protein: CASSFIPGLVTDTQYF.